The entry below describes one T cell receptor beta chain. Its antigen remains unidentified. Unsorted whole blood served as the source of blood RNA, and germline DNA was extracted as well. Investigators obtained about 3.9 milliliters of peripheral blood ahead of surgery. This record belongs to a study of tumor-infiltrating lymphocytes in primary liver carcinoma. About the study: Patients included men and women of 30 to 69 years. Overall study results and limits: The top-250-clone fraction was significantly higher in tumors than in blood (p = 0.039).

CDR3 length: 13 residues. V lost 5 bases and J lost 8; bases outside the gene matches: 5. In germline, CDR1 is SEHNR, CDR2 FQNEAQ (reference sequence). Synthesis of TCR beta cDNA was carried out from 500 ng total RNA with a constant-region primer. The TCR beta library was amplified through three nested multiplex PCR rounds in a modified ARM-PCR procedure. It was with TRBV1-TRBV30 forward primers and a C-beta reverse primer that the first two PCR rounds were run, at about 10 cycles each. TCRdb re-called the multiplex PCR reads with MiXCR, one entry per CDR3 protein. Counted here are 250,000 to 350,000 distinct CDR3 sequences, more than 55% occurring once; the ten biggest clones make up about 17%.

V is TRBV7-9 and J is TRBJ2-1, with 8 bases that match TRBD2. The TCR sequence derives from a young woman with primary liver carcinoma and hepatitis B virus infection. Sequences were obtained from peripheral blood. CDR3 amino acids: CASSPGLGDEQFF. The CDR3 nucleotides are TGTGCCAGCAGCCCGGGACTAGGGGATGAGCAGTTCTTC.